The 10 T cell receptor beta chains in this list originate from one sample, sequenced in a study of PD-L1 blockade in urothelial cancer. Using immunoSEQ multiplex PCR, the repertoire was profiled, and TCRdb retains in-frame clones only, with some absent. The sample yields 70,000 to 75,000 clones, 85% to 90% seen once. This sample comprised PBMCs, obtained around atezolizumab (anti-PD-L1) treatment. Receptor source: a man aged 55 to 70 with urothelial cancer.

The chain has TRBV5-4 and TRBJ2-7, with 10 bases matching TRBD1. CDR3 size: 14 residues. Germline V gene data show CDR1 as SGHNT and CDR2 as YYREEE (reference sequence). Trimming at V came to 3 bases and at J to 8 bases, leaving 8 bases not matched to a gene. The CDR3 coding sequence is TGTGCCAGCAGCTCCGACAGGGGGCCCTCCAAGCAGTACTTC. Protein sequence: CASSSDRGPSKQYF.

CDR3 bases: TGTGCCAGCAGCTTAGCACAGGGCCACCAAGAGACCCAGTACTTC. Translated, it gives CASSLAQGHQETQYF. The chain is built from TRBV7-2 and TRBJ2-5; D might be TRBD1 (6 bases). In germline, CDR1 is SGHTA, CDR2 FQGNSA. V was shortened by 0 bases and J by 0 bases, with 8 bases between the two germline ends. The CDR3 sequence is 15 residues long.

The chain is built from TRBV5-6 and TRBJ2-7, with 13 bases matching TRBD2. V lost 5 bases, J lost 5 bases, and 7 bases stayed unmatched. CDR1 SGHDT and CDR2 YYEEEE come from the germline V gene. This CDR3 has 15 amino acids. CDR3 sequence: CASRTGTSGMHEQYF. CDR3 DNA: TGTGCCAGCAGAACCGGGACTAGCGGGATGCACGAGCAGTACTTC.

This clone came up once. The J gene is TRBJ1-5, the V gene TRBV7-2; TRBD1 matches 8 bases. V trimming: 1 base; J trimming: 5 bases; junction bases outside the gene matches: 4. The germline V gene has CDR1 SGHTA and CDR2 FQGNSA. The CDR3 totals 15 residues. For the CDR3, the DNA is TGTGCCAGCAGCTTAGTACAGGGGGTTGATCAGCCCCAGCATTTT. Translating gives CASSLVQGVDQPQHF.

The chain carries TRBV18 and TRBJ2-2; 10 bases match TRBD2. CDR1 and CDR2 (germline): KGHSH, LQKENI. V lost 6 bases and J lost 6; bases outside the gene matches: 13. The CDR3 extends over 17 amino acids. CDR3 loop: CASSKDSGTSVSGELFF. In DNA form, the CDR3 reads TGTGCCAGCTCGAAGGACTCCGGGACTAGCGTCTCCGGGGAGCTGTTTTTT.

The V call is TRBV5-1, the J call TRBJ1-1; D ambiguous. CDR3 length equals 13 residues. V gave up 5 bases and J gave up 0 bases, with 8 bases separating them. Germline-derived CDR1 and CDR2 are SGHRS and YFSETQ. CDR3: CASRRGLNTEAFF. Here the CDR3 DNA reads TGCGCCAGCAGACGAGGTTTGAACACTGAAGCTTTCTTT. The whole variable domain, remainder taken from reference TRBV5-1 and TRBJ1-1, is KAGVTQTPRYLIKTRGQQVTLSCSPISGHRSVSWYQQTPGQGLQFLFEYFSETQRNKGNFPGRFSGRQFSNSRSEMNVSTLELGDSALYLCASRRGLNTEAFFGQGTRLTVV.

The chain uses TRBV6-4 and TRBJ1-1; 9 nucleotides agree with TRBD1. Germline assignment: CDR1 MRHNA and CDR2 SNTAGT. The CDR3 is 15 amino acids. Trimming cost V 6 bases and J 1 base; bases outside gene matches: 6. The chain's CDR3 is CASRVQGAGNTEAFF. CDR3 nucleotide sequence: TGTGCCAGCAGGGTACAGGGGGCCGGGAACACTGAAGCTTTCTTT.

This chain joins TRBV10-1 and TRBJ1-2; D not certain. The germline gives CDR1 WNHNN, CDR2 SYGVQD (reference sequence). V gave up 0 bases and J gave up 1 base, with 12 bases separating them. This CDR3 contains 16 residues. The chain's CDR3 is CASSESSAGCNYGYTF. As DNA, the CDR3 is TGCGCCAGCAGTGAGTCGAGCGCCGGATGTAACTATGGCTACACCTTC.

The chain joins TRBV30 to TRBJ1-1, with 8 bases aligning to TRBD1. CDR3 length: 12 amino acids. CDR1 and CDR2 from the germline V gene are GTSNPN and SVGIG (reference sequence). The J segment lost 11 bases and the V segment lost 3 bases, leaving 8 bases of the junction unmatched. Here the CDR3 reads CAWSVGQGHAFF. Here the CDR3 DNA reads TGTGCCTGGAGCGTCGGACAGGGACACGCTTTCTTT.

A few counts support this clone. The chain links TRBV30 to TRBJ2-7; D is perhaps TRBD2 (5 bases). This CDR3 contains 14 residues. V lost 4 bases and J 1 base, leaving 14 bases between the germline ends. Germline V gene lookup returns CDR1 GTSNPN and CDR2 SVGIG (reference sequence). CDR3 residues: CAWTSDFGSYEQYF. The CDR3 bases are TGTGCCTGGACCTCGGACTTTGGGTCCTACGAGCAGTACTTC. Using reference TRBV30 and TRBJ2-7 for the parts outside the CDR3, the full variable domain is SQTIHQWPATLVQPVGSPLSLECTVEGTSNPNLYWYRQAAGRGLQLLFYSVGIGQISSEVPQNLSASRPQDRQFILSSKKLLLSDSGFYLCAWTSDFGSYEQYFGPGTRLTVT.